Listed below are T cell receptor beta chains from one sample, sequenced in a study of T cells in Graves' hyperthyroidism and ophthalmopathy. MiXCR, applied by TCRdb to the multiplex PCR reads, yields one record per CDR3 protein. The data show about 640,000 distinct CDR3 sequences, with roughly 20% seen just once and around a third held by the top ten. The sample consisted of blood. The receptors come from a man under 40 with Graves' ophthalmopathy. Each CDR3 is given with its conserved first and last residue. D genes are given only for firm matches. Expanded clones get a size class; other rows say once, few or many, or leave the size out.

j_gene: TRBJ2-2; v_gene: TRBV5-8; abundance: many; d_gene: NA; CDR3aa: CASSFARLGGELFF; CDR3nt: TGTGCCAGCAGCTTCGCGAGACTGGGCGGGGAGCTGTTTTTT
j_gene: TRBJ2-1; v_gene: TRBV20-1; abundance: NA; d_gene: NA; CDR3aa: CSARDLPGSSYNEQFF; CDR3nt: TGCAGTGCTAGAGATCTGCCCGGGAGCTCCTACAATGAGCAGTTCTTC
j_gene: TRBJ1-1; v_gene: TRBV12-3/TRBV12-4; abundance: NA; d_gene: TRBD1; CDR3aa: CASRTGGGNTEAFF; CDR3nt: TGTGCCAGCAGGACAGGGGGAGGGAACACTGAAGCTTTCTTT
j_gene: TRBJ1-2; v_gene: TRBV7-9; abundance: few; d_gene: NA; CDR3aa: CASSLLPGSGYTF; CDR3nt: TGTGCCAGCAGCTTACTCCCAGGGAGCGGCTACACCTTC
j_gene: TRBJ2-2; v_gene: TRBV11-2; abundance: NA; d_gene: NA; CDR3aa: CASSLVWGAGELFF; CDR3nt: TGTGCCAGCAGCTTAGTGTGGGGGGCGGGGGAGCTGTTTTTT
j_gene: TRBJ2-5; v_gene: TRBV29-1; abundance: few; d_gene: NA; CDR3aa: CSGRSPPYETQYF; CDR3nt: TGCAGCGGCCGATCACCCCCATATGAGACCCAGTACTTC
j_gene: TRBJ2-7; v_gene: TRBV6-5; abundance: NA; d_gene: NA; CDR3aa: CASSYQLAYEQYF; CDR3nt: TGTGCCAGCAGTTACCAGCTGGCTTACGAGCAGTACTTC
j_gene: TRBJ2-3; v_gene: TRBV7-3; abundance: NA; d_gene: TRBD2; CDR3aa: CASSLGTTSGRWPDTQYF; CDR3nt: TGTGCCAGCAGCTTAGGGACCACTAGCGGGAGATGGCCAGATACGCAGTATTTT
j_gene: TRBJ2-3; v_gene: TRBV30; abundance: NA; d_gene: TRBD2; CDR3aa: CAWSPVRLAVTDTQYF; CDR3nt: TGTGCCTGGAGTCCCGTCCGGCTAGCGGTAACAGATACGCAGTATTTT
j_gene: TRBJ1-4; v_gene: TRBV3-1; abundance: NA; d_gene: NA; CDR3aa: CASSQKTGTEKLFF; CDR3nt: TGTGCCAGCAGCCAAAAAACAGGGACTGAAAAACTGTTTTTT
j_gene: TRBJ2-1; v_gene: TRBV6-2/TRBV6-3; abundance: NA; d_gene: TRBD1; CDR3aa: CASSTQGALNEQFF; CDR3nt: TGTGCCAGCAGTACGCAGGGGGCCTTGAATGAGCAGTTCTTC
j_gene: TRBJ2-2; v_gene: TRBV29-1; abundance: many; d_gene: TRBD2; CDR3aa: CSVGLAGGTGELFF; CDR3nt: TGCAGCGTTGGACTAGCGGGAGGGACCGGGGAGCTGTTTTTT
j_gene: TRBJ1-3; v_gene: TRBV7-2; abundance: few; d_gene: NA; CDR3aa: CASSLLSSSGNTIYF; CDR3nt: TGTGCCAGCAGCTTATTATCCTCCTCTGGAAACACCATATATTTT
j_gene: TRBJ1-6; v_gene: TRBV7-9; abundance: few; d_gene: NA; CDR3aa: CASSPHRENSPLHF; CDR3nt: TGTGCCAGCAGCCCTCACAGAGAGAATTCACCCCTCCACTTT
j_gene: TRBJ2-3; v_gene: TRBV24-1; abundance: many; d_gene: NA; CDR3aa: CATSDSTTDTQYF; CDR3nt: TGTGCCACCAGTGATTCTACCACAGATACGCAGTATTTT
j_gene: TRBJ2-1; v_gene: TRBV11-2; abundance: many; d_gene: TRBD2; CDR3aa: CASARTSGTYNEQFF; CDR3nt: TGTGCCAGCGCTCGTACTAGCGGAACCTACAATGAGCAGTTCTTC
j_gene: TRBJ2-6; v_gene: TRBV7-3; abundance: NA; d_gene: NA; CDR3aa: CASSLVGSSGANVLTF; CDR3nt: TGTGCCAGCAGCTTAGTCGGGAGCTCTGGGGCCAACGTCCTGACTTTC
j_gene: TRBJ2-7; v_gene: TRBV12-3/TRBV12-4; abundance: NA; d_gene: NA; CDR3aa: CASSPRGGGGYNEQYF; CDR3nt: TGTGCCAGCAGCCCCCGAGGGGGAGGGGGGTACAATGAGCAGTACTTC
j_gene: TRBJ1-1; v_gene: TRBV6-6; abundance: NA; d_gene: NA; CDR3aa: CASSYAGFGNTEAFF; CDR3nt: TGTGCCAGCAGTTACGCAGGGTTCGGGAACACTGAAGCTTTCTTT
j_gene: TRBJ2-5; v_gene: TRBV20-1; abundance: many; d_gene: TRBD2; CDR3aa: CSLREGQETQYF; CDR3nt: TGCAGTCTAAGGGAGGGGCAAGAGACCCAGTACTTC
j_gene: TRBJ1-2; v_gene: TRBV3-1; abundance: many; d_gene: NA; CDR3aa: CASSQGYGYTF; CDR3nt: TGTGCCAGCAGCCAAGGGTATGGCTACACCTTC
j_gene: TRBJ2-7; v_gene: TRBV9; abundance: NA; d_gene: TRBD2; CDR3aa: CASSQGVGTSGYEQYF; CDR3nt: TGTGCCAGCAGCCAAGGGGTGGGGACTAGCGGCTACGAGCAGTACTTC
j_gene: TRBJ2-2; v_gene: TRBV27; abundance: NA; d_gene: TRBD2; CDR3aa: CASSLMAGTSGPTGELFF; CDR3nt: TGTGCCAGCAGTCTAATGGCCGGGACTAGCGGGCCCACCGGGGAGCTGTTTTTT
j_gene: TRBJ2-1; v_gene: TRBV12-3/TRBV12-4; abundance: few; d_gene: TRBD2; CDR3aa: CASRGAGPYNEQFF; CDR3nt: TGTGCCAGCAGGGGAGCGGGACCCTACAATGAGCAGTTCTTC